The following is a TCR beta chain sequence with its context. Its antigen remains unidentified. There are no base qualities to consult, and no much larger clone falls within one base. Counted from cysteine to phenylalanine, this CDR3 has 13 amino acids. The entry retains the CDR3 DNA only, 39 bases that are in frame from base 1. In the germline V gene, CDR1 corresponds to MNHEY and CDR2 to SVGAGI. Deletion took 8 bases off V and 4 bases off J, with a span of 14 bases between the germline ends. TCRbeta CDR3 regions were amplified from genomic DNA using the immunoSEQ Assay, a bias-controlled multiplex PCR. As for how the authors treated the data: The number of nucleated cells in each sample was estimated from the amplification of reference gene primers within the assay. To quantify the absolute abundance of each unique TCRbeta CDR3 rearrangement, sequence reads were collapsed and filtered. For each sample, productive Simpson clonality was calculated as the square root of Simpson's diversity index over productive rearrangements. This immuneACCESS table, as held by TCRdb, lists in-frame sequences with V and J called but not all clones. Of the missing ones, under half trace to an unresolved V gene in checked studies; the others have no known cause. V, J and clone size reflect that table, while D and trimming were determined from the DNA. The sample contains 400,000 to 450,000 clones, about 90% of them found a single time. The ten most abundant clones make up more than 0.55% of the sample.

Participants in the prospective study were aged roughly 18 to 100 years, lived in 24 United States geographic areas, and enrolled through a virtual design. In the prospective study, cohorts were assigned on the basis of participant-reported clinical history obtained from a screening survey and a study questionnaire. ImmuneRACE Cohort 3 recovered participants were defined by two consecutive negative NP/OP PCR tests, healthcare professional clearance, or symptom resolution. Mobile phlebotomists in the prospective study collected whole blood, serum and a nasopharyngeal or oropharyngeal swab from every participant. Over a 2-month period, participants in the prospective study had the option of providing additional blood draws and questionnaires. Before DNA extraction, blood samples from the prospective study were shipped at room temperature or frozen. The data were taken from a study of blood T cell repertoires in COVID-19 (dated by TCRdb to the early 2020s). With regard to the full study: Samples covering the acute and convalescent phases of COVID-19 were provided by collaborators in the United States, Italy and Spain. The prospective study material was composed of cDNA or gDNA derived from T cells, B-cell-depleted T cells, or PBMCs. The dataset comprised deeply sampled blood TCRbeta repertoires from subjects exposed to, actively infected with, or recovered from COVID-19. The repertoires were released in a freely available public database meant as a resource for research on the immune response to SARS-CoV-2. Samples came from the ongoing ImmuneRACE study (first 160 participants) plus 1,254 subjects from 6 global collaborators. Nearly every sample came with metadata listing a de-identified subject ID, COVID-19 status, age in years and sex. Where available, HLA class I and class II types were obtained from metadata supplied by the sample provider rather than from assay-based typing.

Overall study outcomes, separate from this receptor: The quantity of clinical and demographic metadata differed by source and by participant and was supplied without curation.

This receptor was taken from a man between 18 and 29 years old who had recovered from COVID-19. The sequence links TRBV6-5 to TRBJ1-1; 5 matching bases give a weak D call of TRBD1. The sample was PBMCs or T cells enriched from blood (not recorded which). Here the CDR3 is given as CASGRRGGTEAFF. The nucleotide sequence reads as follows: TGTGCCAGCGGCCGCCGCGGGGGCACTGAAGCTTTCTTT.